The rows below give T cell receptor beta chains drawn from one sample of a study of blood T cells in healthy people across ages. TCRdb redid the calling of the 5' RACE reads with MiXCR, one entry per CDR3 protein. The data show around 1,800,000 distinct CDR3 sequences, about two fifths seen once. Sequenced: blood. Receptor source: a human donor in good health. The conserved cysteine and the conserved F or W are not part of the CDR3 here. A D gene is named only where the DNA matches it firmly.

len: 13
j_gene: TRBJ2-6
v_gene: TRBV20-1
d_gene: NA
CDR3aa: SVGPAGSGANVLT

len: 12
j_gene: TRBJ1-5
v_gene: TRBV6-6
d_gene: NA
CDR3aa: ASTTTESNQPQH

len: 14
j_gene: TRBJ1-2
v_gene: TRBV5-1
d_gene: NA
CDR3aa: ASSLGRNYPNYGYT

len: 12
j_gene: TRBJ1-2
v_gene: TRBV28
d_gene: NA
CDR3aa: ASNWRGLSYGYT

len: 15
j_gene: TRBJ2-7
v_gene: TRBV28
d_gene: NA
CDR3aa: ASSFPIRLPLTYEQY

len: 13
j_gene: TRBJ1-1
v_gene: TRBV13
d_gene: NA
CDR3aa: ASSSIQGWNTEAF

len: 12
j_gene: NA
v_gene: TRBV12-3/TRBV12-4
d_gene: NA
CDR3aa: ASSWMSSYNEQY

len: 12
j_gene: TRBJ2-5
v_gene: TRBV9
d_gene: NA
CDR3aa: ASSPTRDQETQY

len: 18
j_gene: TRBJ1-1
v_gene: TRBV12-3/TRBV12-4
d_gene: NA
CDR3aa: ASSFSQGLRAPKRDTEAF

len: 12
j_gene: TRBJ2-7
v_gene: TRBV20-1
d_gene: TRBD2
CDR3aa: GARDLAGAYEQY

len: 10
j_gene: TRBJ2-7
v_gene: TRBV25-1
d_gene: NA
CDR3aa: ASSVGEYEQY

len: 13
j_gene: TRBJ2-7
v_gene: TRBV7-2
d_gene: NA
CDR3aa: ASSLEGRGYYEQY

len: 10
j_gene: TRBJ1-2
v_gene: TRBV9
d_gene: NA
CDR3aa: ASSATGDGYT

len: 11
j_gene: TRBJ2-1
v_gene: TRBV20-1
d_gene: TRBD1
CDR3aa: SARQGAYNEQF

len: 16
j_gene: TRBJ2-6
v_gene: TRBV6-5
d_gene: NA
CDR3aa: ASSYSSPRRTGANVLT

len: 13
j_gene: TRBJ2-1
v_gene: TRBV7-6
d_gene: TRBD1
CDR3aa: ASSSGQGFRNEQF

len: 12
j_gene: TRBJ2-5
v_gene: TRBV7-2
d_gene: TRBD1
CDR3aa: ASSWGQGQETQY

len: 13
j_gene: TRBJ1-4
v_gene: TRBV2
d_gene: NA
CDR3aa: ASHLPGSANEKLF